Listed here are 3 T cell receptor beta chains from one sample, sequenced in a study of Graves' ophthalmopathy and Graves' hyperthyroidism. The study amplified TCR beta CDR3 regions using RNA transcripts. The first round was an RT-PCR with HTBI primers, and the second round was a multiplex PCR. TCRdb passed the multiplex PCR reads through MiXCR, listing each CDR3 protein once. The sample lists over a million distinct CDR3 sequences, about two fifths occurring once. The sequencing sample was made of peripheral blood or thyroid tissue (not recorded which). The receptors shown here come from an adult man with Graves' hyperthyroidism.

This rearrangement joins TRBV29-1 to TRBJ1-2; 9 bases line up with TRBD1. This CDR3 comprises 12 residues. J was trimmed by 11 bases and V by 4 bases; bases with no gene match: 8. The V gene's germline CDR1 is SQVTM and CDR2 ANQGSEA. The DNA of the CDR3 is TGCAGCGTTGTTACAGGGGGCAGGGGATACACCTTC. It is translated as CSVVTGGRGYTF.

The CDR3 is CASSLFFSGSARDTIYF. The CDR3 DNA follows: TGTGCCAGCAGCTTATTTTTCTCCGGTAGCGCACGGGACACCATATATTTT. The rearrangement joins TRBV7-2 to TRBJ1-3; D is unresolved. The ends were cut back, 2 bases at V and 8 bases at J, with 22 bases in the middle. Germline V lookup: CDR1 SGHTA, CDR2 FQGNSA. The CDR3 spans 17 residues.

Many counts were recorded for this clonotype. The chain uses TRBV20-1 and TRBJ1-2, with no clear D. The germline CDR1 and CDR2 sequences are DFQATT and SNEGSKA (reference sequence). The CDR3 covers 13 residues. V was clipped by 6 bases and J by 5 bases, with 16 bases between them. CDR3 in DNA: TGCAGTGCCTCCCCCCCAGGTTCTTATGGCTACACCTTC. Encoded protein: CSASPPGSYGYTF.